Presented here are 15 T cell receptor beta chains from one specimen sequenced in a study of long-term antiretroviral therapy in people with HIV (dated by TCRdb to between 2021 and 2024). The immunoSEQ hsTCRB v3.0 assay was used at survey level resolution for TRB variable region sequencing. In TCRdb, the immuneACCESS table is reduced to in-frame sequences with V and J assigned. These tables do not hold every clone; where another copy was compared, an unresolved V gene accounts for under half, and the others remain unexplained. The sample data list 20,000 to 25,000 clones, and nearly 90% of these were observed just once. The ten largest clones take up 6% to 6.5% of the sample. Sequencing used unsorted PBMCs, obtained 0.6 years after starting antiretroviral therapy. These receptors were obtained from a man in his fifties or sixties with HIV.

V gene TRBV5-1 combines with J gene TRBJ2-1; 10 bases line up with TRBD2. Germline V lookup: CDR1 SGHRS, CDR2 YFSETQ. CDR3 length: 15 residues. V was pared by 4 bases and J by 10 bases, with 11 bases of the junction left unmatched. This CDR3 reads CASSQAGLASSEQFF. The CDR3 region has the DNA TGCGCCAGCAGCCAGGCGGGACTAGCGTCCTCGGAGCAGTTCTTC.

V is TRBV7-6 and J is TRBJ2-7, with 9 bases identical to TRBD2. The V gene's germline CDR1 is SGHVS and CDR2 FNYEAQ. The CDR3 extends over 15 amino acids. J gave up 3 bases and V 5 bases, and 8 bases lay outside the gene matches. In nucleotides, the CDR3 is TGTGCCAGCAGCCTAAGACTAGCGGCGAACTACGAGCAGTACTTC. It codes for CASSLRLAANYEQYF.

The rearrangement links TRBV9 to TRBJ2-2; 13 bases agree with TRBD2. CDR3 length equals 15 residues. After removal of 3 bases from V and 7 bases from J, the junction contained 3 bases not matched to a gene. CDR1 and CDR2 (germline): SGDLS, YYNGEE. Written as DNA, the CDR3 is TGTGCCAGCAGCGCACTAGCGGGAGGGTACGGGGAGCTGTTTTTT. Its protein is CASSALAGGYGELFF.

CDR3 amino acids: CASSPGQGAGDTQYF. CDR3 sequence (DNA): TGTGCCAGCAGCCCGGGACAGGGGGCAGGAGATACGCAGTATTTT. J is TRBJ2-3 and V is TRBV7-9, with 12 bases lining up with TRBD1. The germline CDR1 and CDR2 sequences are SEHNR and FQNEAQ (reference sequence). V lost 5 bases, J lost 5 bases, and 5 bases stayed unmatched. The CDR3 runs 15 residues.

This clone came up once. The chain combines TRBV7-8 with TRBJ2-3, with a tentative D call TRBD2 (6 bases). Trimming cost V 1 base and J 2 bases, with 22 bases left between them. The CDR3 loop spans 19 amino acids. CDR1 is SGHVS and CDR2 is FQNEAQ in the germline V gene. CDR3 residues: CASSLEWISGLLDTDTQYF. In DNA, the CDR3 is TGTGCCAGCAGCTTAGAGTGGATCTCGGGACTCCTTGACACAGATACGCAGTATTTT.

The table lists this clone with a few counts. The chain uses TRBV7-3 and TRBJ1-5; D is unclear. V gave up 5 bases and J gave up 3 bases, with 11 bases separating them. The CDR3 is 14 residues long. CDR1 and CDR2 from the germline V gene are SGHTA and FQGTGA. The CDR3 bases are TGTGCCAGCAGCGCCGCAGGTATCAATCAGCCCCAGCATTTT. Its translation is CASSAAGINQPQHF.

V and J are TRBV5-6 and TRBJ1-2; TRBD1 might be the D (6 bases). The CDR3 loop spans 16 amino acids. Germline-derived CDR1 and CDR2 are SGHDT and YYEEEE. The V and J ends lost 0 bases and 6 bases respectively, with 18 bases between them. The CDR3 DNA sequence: TGTGCCAGCAGCTTGGCCGGGCAGGGGATGTATGATGGCTACACCTTC. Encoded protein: CASSLAGQGMYDGYTF.

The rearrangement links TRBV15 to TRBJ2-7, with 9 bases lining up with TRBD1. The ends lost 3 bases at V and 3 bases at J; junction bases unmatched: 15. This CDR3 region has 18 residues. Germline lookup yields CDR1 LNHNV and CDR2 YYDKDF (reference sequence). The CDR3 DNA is TGTGCCACCAGCAGGCCTAGCTTTGGACAGGGGTCCATCTACGAGCAGTACTTC. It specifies CATSRPSFGQGSIYEQYF. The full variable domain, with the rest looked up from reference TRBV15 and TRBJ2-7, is DAMVIQNPRYQVTQFGKPVTLSCSQTLNHNVMYWYQQKSSQAPKLLFHYYDKDFNNEADTPDNFQSRRPNTSFCFLDIRSPGLGDTAMYLCATSRPSFGQGSIYEQYFGPGTRLTVT.

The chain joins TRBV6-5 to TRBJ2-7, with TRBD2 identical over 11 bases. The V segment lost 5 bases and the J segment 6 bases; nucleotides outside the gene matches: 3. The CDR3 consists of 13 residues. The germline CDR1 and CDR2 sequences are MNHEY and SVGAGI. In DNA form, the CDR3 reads TGTGCCAGCAGTCTGGGGACTAGCGGCGAGCAGTACTTC. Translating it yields CASSLGTSGEQYF.

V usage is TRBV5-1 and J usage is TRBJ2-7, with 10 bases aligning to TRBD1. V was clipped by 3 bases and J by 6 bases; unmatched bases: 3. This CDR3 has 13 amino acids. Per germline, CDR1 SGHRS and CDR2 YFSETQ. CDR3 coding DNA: TGCGCCAGCAGCTCGGGACAGGGGTCCGAGCAGTACTTC. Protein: CASSSGQGSEQYF.

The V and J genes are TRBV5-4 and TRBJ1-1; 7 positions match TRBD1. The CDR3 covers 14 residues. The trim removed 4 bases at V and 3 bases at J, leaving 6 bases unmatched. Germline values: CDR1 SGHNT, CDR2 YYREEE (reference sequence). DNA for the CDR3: TGTGCCAGCAGCAGGGGGCAGGGCGACACTGAAGCTTTCTTT. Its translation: CASSRGQGDTEAFF.

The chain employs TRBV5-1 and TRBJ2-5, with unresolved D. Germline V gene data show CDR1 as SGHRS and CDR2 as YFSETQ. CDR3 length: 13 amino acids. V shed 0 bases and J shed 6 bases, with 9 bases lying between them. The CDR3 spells CASSLVPSQTQYF. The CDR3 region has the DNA TGCGCCAGCAGCTTGGTACCCAGTCAGACCCAGTACTTC.

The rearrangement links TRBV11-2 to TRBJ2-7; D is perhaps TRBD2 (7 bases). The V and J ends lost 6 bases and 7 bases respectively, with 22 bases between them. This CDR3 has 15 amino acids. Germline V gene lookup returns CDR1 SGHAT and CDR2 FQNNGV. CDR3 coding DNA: TGTGCCAGCAGTTCTCCCAGGGGAGGGCAGAGGGAGCAGTACTTC. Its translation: CASSSPRGGQREQYF.

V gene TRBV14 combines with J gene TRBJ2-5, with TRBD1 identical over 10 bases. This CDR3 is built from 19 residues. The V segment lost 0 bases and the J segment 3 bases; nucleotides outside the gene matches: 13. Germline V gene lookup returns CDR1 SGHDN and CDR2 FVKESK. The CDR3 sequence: CASSQEQSLSGQGEETQYF. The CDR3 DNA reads TGTGCCAGCAGCCAAGAGCAGTCTTTGTCAGGACAGGGGGAAGAGACCCAGTACTTC.

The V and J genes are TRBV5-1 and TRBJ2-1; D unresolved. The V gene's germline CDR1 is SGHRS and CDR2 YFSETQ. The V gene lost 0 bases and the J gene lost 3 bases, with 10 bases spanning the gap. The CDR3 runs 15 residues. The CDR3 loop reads CASSLVGPYYNEQFF. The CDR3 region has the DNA TGCGCCAGCAGCTTGGTTGGTCCTTACTACAATGAGCAGTTCTTC.